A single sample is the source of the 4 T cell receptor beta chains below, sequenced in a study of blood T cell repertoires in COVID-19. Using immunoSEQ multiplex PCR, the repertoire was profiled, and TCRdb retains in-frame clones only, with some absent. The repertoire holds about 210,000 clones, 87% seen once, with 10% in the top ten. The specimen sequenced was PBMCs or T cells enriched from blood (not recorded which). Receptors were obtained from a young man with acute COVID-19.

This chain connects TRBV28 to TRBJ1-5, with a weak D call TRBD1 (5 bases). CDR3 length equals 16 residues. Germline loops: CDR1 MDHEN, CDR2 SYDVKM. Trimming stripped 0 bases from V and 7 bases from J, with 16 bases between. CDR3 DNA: TGTGCCAGCAGTTTATGGGGGACTCCTAAGCAGCAGCCCCAGCATTTT. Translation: CASSLWGTPKQQPQHF.

CDR3 region: CASSGGPETQYF. The CDR3 DNA reads TGTGCCAGCAGTGGGGGGCCAGAGACCCAGTACTTC. V is TRBV25-1 and J is TRBJ2-5; a possible D gene is TRBD1 (6 bases). Germline V gene data show CDR1 as MGHDK and CDR2 as SYGVNS. CDR3 length: 12 amino acids. Trimming cost V 4 bases and J 4 bases, with 7 bases left between them.

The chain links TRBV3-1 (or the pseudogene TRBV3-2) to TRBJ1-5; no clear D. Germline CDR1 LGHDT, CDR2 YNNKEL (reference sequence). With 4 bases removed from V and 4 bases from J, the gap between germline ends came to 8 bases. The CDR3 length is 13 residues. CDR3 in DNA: TGTGCCAGCAGCCGGCAGTTGAATCAGCCCCAGCATTTT. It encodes CASSRQLNQPQHF.

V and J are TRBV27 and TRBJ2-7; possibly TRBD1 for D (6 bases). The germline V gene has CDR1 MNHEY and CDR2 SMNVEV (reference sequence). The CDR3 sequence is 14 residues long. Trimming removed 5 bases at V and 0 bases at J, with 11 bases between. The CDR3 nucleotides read TGTGCCAGCAGTCCAGGGGCCAGCTCCTACGAGCAGTACTTC. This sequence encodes CASSPGASSYEQYF.